This is a list of T cell receptor beta chains from one sample in a study of post-analysis software for immune sequencing data. TCRdb fed the PCR reads into MiXCR, producing one record per CDR3 protein. The sample records about 620,000 distinct CDR3 sequences, about 40% being singletons. Specimen: blood. These receptors originate from a girl between 10 and 17 years old with multiple sclerosis. Both conserved end residues are trimmed from each CDR3.

v_call,cdr3_aa
TRBV6-5,ASSYGGRGNIQY
TRBV6-5,ASSYSRDRVTAGSYNEQF
TRBV18,ASSPPNRDYEQY
TRBV6-1,ASSVLGYGYT
TRBV5-5,ASSYGLQGSTGELF
TRBV6-7,ASSLVLDRSQYGYT
TRBV6-2/TRBV6-3,ASSSFISGQLNYGYT
TRBV5-1,ASSLEGTVYNEQF
TRBV11-2,ASSLLKTGPAYEQY
TRBV29-1,SAVGTSASYEQY
TRBV5-1,ASSWMDRLSYEQY
TRBV6-5,ASSLRLYTDTQY
TRBV27,ASSFSSLQPYGYT
TRBV29-1,SVELQLLGEQY
TRBV7-9,ASSATAGGGYT
TRBV7-6,ASSVLGGNGYT
TRBV12-3/TRBV12-4,ASKSGTSGISGEQY